This T cell receptor (beta chain) was captured by sequencing in a study of blood T cell repertoires in COVID-19. Across the study: Samples taken during acute and convalescent COVID-19 were collected in the United States, Italy and Spain. T cells, B-cell-depleted T cells, or PBMCs supplied cDNA or gDNA.

In the authors' workflow: Amplification with reference gene primers provided the estimates of nucleated cell counts. Clones were sequenced by immunoSEQ multiplex PCR, and TCRdb holds only the in-frame ones, with some missing. That table is the source of V, J and clone size, and D and trimming were worked out from the DNA. The profile shows under 200,000 clones, 80% to 90% of them singletons. The sequencing sample was made of peripheral blood. This sequence originates from a man aged 40-50 years with active or convalescent COVID-19.

Here the CDR3 DNA reads TGTGCCAGCTCACAAGACAGGGATCAGCCCCAGCATTTT. Translation gives CASSQDRDQPQHF. The chain employs TRBV18 and TRBJ1-5, with 7 positions matching TRBD1. The CDR3 contains 13 residues. J gave up 5 bases and V 4 bases, and 2 bases lay outside the gene matches. Germline V CDR1 and CDR2: KGHSH, LQKENI.